These T cell receptor beta chains were read from a single sample in a study of T cells after yellow fever vaccination. TCRdb re-analysed the 5' RACE reads in MiXCR, keeping a single row per CDR3 protein. This sample has tens of thousands of distinct CDR3 sequences, with 5% to 6.5% found just once. Sequencing was performed on CD4+ T cells sorted from PBMCs, taken approximately 15 days after the first yellow fever vaccination. Receptors were obtained from a man between 18 and 35 years old who received the YFV17D yellow fever vaccine. CDR3s include the opening cysteine and the closing phenylalanine or tryptophan. Size is stated as how often the clone was seen (once, few, many) or a class if it is expanded.

size,V,J,CDR3
many,TRBV20-1,TRBJ2-1,CSASGGAGDEQFF
many,TRBV12-3/TRBV12-4,TRBJ2-7,CASRPNRQGVGDYEQYF
many,TRBV28,TRBJ1-5,CASSTPDSSNQPQHF
many,TRBV7-2,TRBJ1-1,CASSLDFSVNTEAFF
many,TRBV2,TRBJ2-1,CASSPPGDDEQFF
many,TRBV5-1,TRBJ2-2,CASRVAGLNTGELFF
many,TRBV5-1,TRBJ1-1,CASSLGGTVNTEAFF
many,TRBV18,TRBJ1-1,CASSPEHDTGRAFF
many,TRBV5-1,TRBJ1-1,CASSFSTGGFGEAFF
many,TRBV11-2,TRBJ2-7,CASSLVVGYEQYF
many,TRBV29-1,TRBJ1-1,CSASTGFTEAFF
many,TRBV20-1,TRBJ1-5,CSAPRGQGLNQPQHF
few,TRBV4-3,TRBJ2-6,CASSQAWAIPSSGANVLTF
many,TRBV20-1,TRBJ1-1,CSASLLGGVNTEAFF
few,TRBV11-2,TRBJ1-1,CASSFGQSWGEAFF
many,TRBV5-6,TRBJ1-1,CASSLVQWVGTEAFF
many,TRBV5-1,TRBJ2-1,CASTSTGTLREQFF
many,TRBV29-1,TRBJ1-2,CSSDGTYGYTF
many,TRBV29-1,TRBJ2-4,CSDSVLAKNIQYF
many,TRBV9,TRBJ2-5,CASSPSGGRGETQYF
many,TRBV7-2,TRBJ1-6,CASSLERSGLNSPLHF
many,TRBV7-2,TRBJ1-4,CASSPVAEHNEKLFF
few,TRBV7-2,TRBJ2-5,CASSIAVQETQYF
many,TRBV7-2,TRBJ1-2,CASSFGGTVNYGYTF
many,TRBV20-1,TRBJ2-3,CSARLPGALPSTDTQYF
few,TRBV7-2,TRBJ2-5,CASSLALAGGQETQYF
many,TRBV28,TRBJ2-1,CASPPYRGSYNEQFF
many,TRBV15,TRBJ1-3,CATSRAASGNTIYF
many,TRBV7-2,TRBJ1-5,CASSPSDRGAQPQHF
many,TRBV7-2,TRBJ2-5,CASSPSGGVGTQYF
many,TRBV5-1,TRBJ1-2,CASSSQGEGGYTF
few,TRBV7-8,TRBJ2-3,CATSTGKGNTQYF
many,TRBV20-1,TRBJ2-7,CSARDGRGPPYEQYF
few,TRBV20-1,TRBJ2-1,CSANNGGAKNEQFF
many,TRBV24-1,TRBJ2-3,CATSGGGTDTQYF
many,TRBV5-1,TRBJ2-5,CASSLGGRETQYF
many,TRBV5-4,TRBJ1-1,CASSLGRENTEAFF
many,TRBV7-7,TRBJ1-1,CASSLDVRTEAFF
many,TRBV4-1,TRBJ1-1,CASSQDPRDTEAFF
many,TRBV28,TRBJ1-1,CATPLVAFF
many,TRBV4-1,TRBJ2-6,CASSRSSEYSGANVLTF
many,TRBV5-6,TRBJ1-4,CASSSTVATNEKLFF
many,TRBV12-3/TRBV12-4,TRBJ2-1,CASSFAGSSYNEQFF
few,TRBV5-5,TRBJ1-1,CASRARGPYANTEAFF
many,TRBV29-1,TRBJ2-2,CSVDSQGRTGELFF
many,TRBV19,TRBJ1-2,CASSQSGYGYTF
many,TRBV5-1,TRBJ1-3,CASSLEWGTGNTIYF
many,TRBV7-9,TRBJ2-6,CASSLLQSSGANVLTF
many,TRBV5-1,TRBJ2-5,CASSGIRDRRRETQYF
many,TRBV7-9,TRBJ2-1,CASSHLRGLAGVNEQFF
many,TRBV7-2,TRBJ2-1,CASSLAASGGAYNEQFF
many,TRBV30,TRBJ2-3,CAWMDFSTDTQYF
many,TRBV29-1,TRBJ1-1,CSVQGQLNTEAFF
many,TRBV28,TRBJ1-6,CASRPGKGSPLHF
many,TRBV29-1,TRBJ1-1,CSVARGRDTEAFF